This TCR beta chain was retrieved from a study of blood T cell repertoires in COVID-19. CDR1 SGHRS and CDR2 YFSETQ come from the germline V gene. The CDR3 runs 16 residues. Trimming at V came to 3 bases and at J to 6 bases, leaving 6 bases not matched to a gene. Under the authors' procedure: Quantification of nucleated cells was approximated via reference gene primer amplification. Using immunoSEQ multiplex PCR, the repertoire was profiled, and TCRdb retains in-frame clones only, with some absent. V, J and clone size are taken as reported in that table, and D and trimming were inferred from the DNA itself. This table holds more than 65,000 clones, 82% found once.

The chain carries TRBV5-1 and TRBJ1-4, with TRBD1 identical over 12 bases. Sample: peripheral blood. The receptor was isolated from a woman aged 80 or older with acute or convalescent COVID-19. The CDR3 reads CASSSGTGGADEKLFF. CDR3 sequence (DNA): TGCGCCAGCAGCTCCGGGACAGGGGGCGCGGATGAAAAACTGTTTTTT.